This T cell receptor (beta chain) was retrieved from a study of blood T cell repertoires in COVID-19. TCRdb's copy holds only in-frame clones and misses some; the assay was immunoSEQ multiplex PCR. This sample has some 300,000 clones, with 80% to 90% found just once. In germline, CDR1 is LGHDT, CDR2 YNNKEL (reference sequence). V was cut by 1 base and J by 3 bases, with 9 bases left in between. The CDR3 is 14 amino acids. Categorization into cohorts depended on clinical history that participants reported. Sequenced sample: PBMCs or T cells enriched from blood (not recorded which). This sequence originates from a man aged 25 to 40 who had recovered from COVID-19. This rearrangement joins TRBV3-1 (or the pseudogene TRBV3-2) to TRBJ2-5, with D perhaps TRBD2 (6 bases). CDR3 nucleotide sequence: TGTGCCAGCAGCCAAGCCGGGACTGAAGAGACCCAGTACTTC. This encodes CASSQAGTEETQYF.